This TCR beta chain was recovered during a study of blood T cell repertoires in COVID-19 (dated by TCRdb to about 2020). With regard to the full study: Samples covering the acute and convalescent phases of COVID-19 were provided by collaborators in the United States, Italy and Spain. The repertoires were made available in a free public database intended to serve as a resource for research on the immune response to SARS-CoV-2. The dataset comprised deeply sampled blood TCRbeta repertoires from subjects exposed to, actively infected with, or recovered from COVID-19. Where available, HLA class I and class II types were taken from metadata supplied by the sample provider and were not determined by assay-based typing. The samples were drawn from two sources: the first 160 participants of the ongoing ImmuneRACE study, and 1,254 subjects contributed by 6 global collaborators. The prospective study material was composed of cDNA or gDNA derived from T cells, B-cell-depleted T cells, or PBMCs. The sample metadata nearly always contained a de-identified subject ID, COVID-19 status, age in years and sex. Beyond this particular receptor, the publication reports: Clinical and demographic metadata were provided uncurated, with the amount varying by source and participant.

Each collaborating institution followed its own protocols to collect whole blood in K2EDTA tubes. Collaborator samples were shipped for TCRbeta analysis as frozen whole blood, isolated PBMCs, or DNA extracted from either sample type. For this clone: The antigen it recognizes is unknown. Base quality data are lacking; no much larger clone is found one base away.

Trimming at the junction amounts to 1 base on V and 3 bases on J, and the germline ends lie 9 bases apart. The CDR3 numbers 14 residues from cysteine through phenylalanine. Just CDR3 DNA is preserved here, 42 bases in frame from base 1. The germline V gene encodes CDR1 SEHNR and CDR2 FQNEAQ (reference sequence). TCRbeta CDR3 regions were amplified from genomic DNA by means of the immunoSEQ Assay, a bias-controlled multiplex PCR. The study's processing was this. Within the assay, amplification of reference gene primers was used to estimate how many nucleated cells each sample contained. To quantify the absolute abundance of each unique TCRbeta CDR3 rearrangement, sequence reads were collapsed and filtered. For each sample, productive Simpson clonality was calculated as the square root of Simpson's diversity index across productive rearrangements. TCRdb took this table from immuneACCESS and kept in-frame rearrangements with V and J called. Such tables lack part of the clones; where checked against another copy, unresolved V genes explain under half of the gap, and the rest is unexplained. The D gene and trimming were derived from the DNA, and the V and J assignments and clone size from that table. The sample contains nearly 60,000 clones, more than 75% of them found a single time. The ten largest clones capture roughly 4.5% of the sample.

The TCR was taken from a middle-aged man with active COVID-19. Sequenced material: peripheral blood. Recombination linked TRBV7-9 to TRBJ1-1, with no reliable assignment of the D segment. Read as DNA, the sequence is TGTGCCAGCAGCTTAGGCGACTTGGACACTGAAGCTTTCTTT. Its protein product is CASSLGDLDTEAFF.